A single sample gave rise to the 26 T cell receptor beta chains below, sequenced in a study of cytomegalovirus exposure and HLA in healthy donors. Primers included in the PCR were 60 Vbeta and 13 Jbeta primers. Measured with immunoSEQ multiplex PCR; TCRdb has only the in-frame clones, and not every one. The sample lists about 37,000 clones; approximately 75% were seen once. Sequencing was done on a sample of PBMCs. Receptors were obtained from a man aged 40-49 years in good health and CMV-seronegative.

V is TRBV4-1 and J is TRBJ1-1, with a possible D match to TRBD1 (6 bases). Germline CDR1 MGHRA, CDR2 YSYEKL. Trimming removed 0 bases at V and 4 bases at J, with 12 bases between. The CDR3 covers 15 residues. Written as DNA, the CDR3 is TGCGCCAGCAGCCAAGATCCAGGGGTTGGCACTGAAGCTTTCTTT. Protein product: CASSQDPGVGTEAFF.

This chain links TRBV7-9 with TRBJ1-1; D not certain. In germline, CDR1 is SEHNR, CDR2 FQNEAQ (reference sequence). The CDR3 length is 14 residues. The V and J ends lost 3 bases and 1 base respectively, with 9 bases between them. CDR3 sequence: CASSFEAENTEAFF. The CDR3 nucleotides read TGTGCCAGCAGCTTCGAGGCCGAGAACACTGAAGCTTTCTTT.

This chain uses TRBV6-6 with TRBJ1-2; D gene uncertain. The length of the CDR3 is 12 residues. The V end was cut by 2 bases, the J end by 7 bases, with 8 bases between. CDR1 MNHNY and CDR2 SVGAGI come from the germline V gene (reference sequence). The chain's CDR3 is CASSYEGAGYTF. CDR3 DNA: TGTGCCAGCAGTTACGAGGGAGCTGGCTACACCTTC.

The gene calls are TRBV19 and TRBJ2-2, with 7 positions matching TRBD2. CDR1 and CDR2 from the germline V gene are LNHDA and SQIVND (reference sequence). V lost 0 bases and J lost 4; bases outside the gene matches: 11. The CDR3 extends over 18 amino acids. The CDR3 DNA reads as TGTGCCAGTAGTATAGACCTACCCCGGGGGGACCCCACCGGGGAGCTGTTTTTT. Its translation: CASSIDLPRGDPTGELFF.

The chain recombines TRBV28 with TRBJ2-5; TRBD1 aligns across 8 bases. J lost 0 bases, V lost 5 bases, and 8 bases had no gene match. CDR3 length: 16 amino acids. Germline V gives CDR1 MDHEN, CDR2 SYDVKM. The DNA of the CDR3 is TGTGCCAGCAGTGTCCAGGGACAGGCGTACCAAGAGACCCAGTACTTC. This gives the protein CASSVQGQAYQETQYF.

The chain combines TRBV28 with TRBJ2-5; 11 bases match TRBD2. Germline V lookup: CDR1 MDHEN, CDR2 SYDVKM. V dropped 7 bases and J dropped 4; count of bases not matched to a gene: 11. CDR3 length: 16 residues. The CDR3 loop is CASIPGLAGGGETQYF. CDR3 nucleotide sequence: TGTGCCAGCATCCCCGGGCTAGCGGGGGGAGGAGAGACCCAGTACTTC. Supplemented by reference TRBV28 and TRBJ2-5, the full variable domain reads DVKVTQSSRYLVKRTGEKVFLECVQDMDHENMFWYRQDPGLGLRLIYFSYDVKMKEKGDIPEGYSVSREKKERFSLILESASTNQTSMYLCASIPGLAGGGETQYFGPGTRLLVL.

The genes are TRBV6-5 and TRBJ1-6; the D gene is possibly TRBD1 (6 bases). Germline V gene lookup returns CDR1 MNHEY and CDR2 SVGAGI. V dropped 6 bases and J dropped 10 bases, with 16 bases sitting between them. The CDR3 has 14 residues. CDR3 sequence: CASSPWVQGSPLHF. The CDR3 nucleotides are TGTGCCAGCAGCCCCTGGGTCCAGGGGTCACCCCTCCACTTT.

The chain is built from TRBV5-1 and TRBJ2-7; no reliable D call. This CDR3 has 15 amino acids. Trimming took 0 bases from V and 5 from J, leaving 15 bases between them. Germline V gene lookup returns CDR1 SGHRS and CDR2 YFSETQ. The chain's CDR3 is CASSLALSGPNEQYF. CDR3 nucleotides: TGCGCCAGCAGCTTGGCTCTCTCAGGCCCCAACGAGCAGTACTTC.

The chain is built from TRBV30 and TRBJ2-2; D is possibly TRBD1 (5 bases). This CDR3 has 12 residues. Trimming pared 3 bases from V and 3 bases from J, leaving 5 bases between. CDR1 and CDR2 (germline): GTSNPN, SVGIG (reference sequence). The CDR3 coding sequence is TGTGCCTGGAGCAGGGACACCGGGGAGCTGTTTTTT. It encodes CAWSRDTGELFF.

The gene calls are TRBV4-1 and TRBJ2-7; the match to TRBD1 covers 7 bases. V gave up 1 base and J gave up 3 bases; unmatched junction bases: 6. This CDR3 spans 15 amino acids. Per the germline V gene, CDR1 is MGHRA and CDR2 is YSYEKL. The CDR3 DNA is TGCGCCAGCAGCCAAGGAGACAGGGCAGACTACGAGCAGTACTTC. Encoded protein: CASSQGDRADYEQYF.

The chain links TRBV7-2 to TRBJ1-1; 8 bases map to TRBD1. Germline values: CDR1 SGHTA, CDR2 FQGNSA. V shed 5 bases and J 4 bases; nucleotides not matched to a gene: 9. The CDR3 has 15 amino acids. The CDR3 DNA follows: TGTGCCAGCAGCCGGATTACCACAGGGGGCACTGAAGCTTTCTTT. Residues: CASSRITTGGTEAFF.

This clone was counted only a few times. This chain joins TRBV7-8 and TRBJ2-2; 8 bases are a match to TRBD2. V trimming: 3 bases; J trimming: 6 bases; junction bases outside the gene matches: 9. The CDR3 is made up of 16 amino acids. Germline V gene sequence: CDR1 SGHVS, CDR2 FQNEAQ. In DNA, the CDR3 is TGTGCCAGCAGCTTCGGGCGGGGGGCTGTATCCGGGGAGCTGTTTTTT. Protein sequence: CASSFGRGAVSGELFF.

The rearrangement links TRBV5-6 to TRBJ1-6; D is possibly TRBD1 (6 bases). CDR1 and CDR2 (germline): SGHDT, YYEEEE. Trimming removed 3 bases from V and 5 bases from J, with 15 bases in between. The CDR3 length is 16 residues. As DNA, the CDR3 is TGTGCCAGCAGCTACTTGGGGGCAGGGAATAATTCACCCCTCCACTTT. Its translation: CASSYLGAGNNSPLHF.

This clone came up a few times. V gene TRBV6-5 combines with J gene TRBJ2-2, with a tentative D call TRBD2 (6 bases). The CDR3 is 15 amino acids. Between the trimmed V and J ends, which lost 4 bases and 3 bases, there was a span of 12 bases. Looked up from germline, CDR1 is MNHEY and CDR2 is SVGAGI. CDR3 DNA sequence: TGTGCCAGCAGTTCGGGGGTTGTGGACACCGGGGAGCTGTTTTTT. Protein sequence: CASSSGVVDTGELFF.

The rearrangement uses TRBV30 and TRBJ1-1; D possibly corresponds to TRBD1 (5 bases). This CDR3 comprises 13 residues. CDR1 is GTSNPN, CDR2 SVGIG, per germline (reference sequence). The V end lost 3 bases, the J end lost 0 bases, and 8 bases lay between the germline ends. The DNA for the CDR3 is TGTGCCTGGAGACAACAGGTGAACACTGAAGCTTTCTTT. The encoded protein is CAWRQQVNTEAFF.

This sequence joins TRBV7-2 and TRBJ2-1; 8 bases line up with TRBD2. Losses at the gene ends were 1 base for V and 10 bases for J; bases not matched to a gene: 6. Per the germline V gene, CDR1 is SGHTA and CDR2 is FQGNSA. The CDR3 length is 14 residues. The CDR3 nucleotides read TGTGCCAGCAGCTTAGAGGGTAGCGGGATAGAGCAGTTCTTC. Translating it yields CASSLEGSGIEQFF.

The V and J genes are TRBV9 and TRBJ1-4; possible D gene TRBD1, 5 bases. The CDR3 covers 14 residues. Trimming cost V 2 bases and J 8 bases, with 13 bases left between them. Germline values: CDR1 SGDLS, CDR2 YYNGEE. CDR3 residues: CASSVGGAREKLFF. CDR3 in DNA: TGTGCCAGCAGCGTGGGAGGGGCGAGGGAAAAACTGTTTTTT.

This chain joins TRBV28 and TRBJ1-4; 7 positions match TRBD1. The CDR3 is 15 residues long. The germline gives CDR1 MDHEN, CDR2 SYDVKM. Trimming at V came to 7 bases and at J to 8 bases, leaving 13 bases not matched to a gene. CDR3 sequence: CASITGTAGYEKLFF. CDR3 bases: TGTGCCAGCATTACCGGGACAGCCGGTTACGAAAAACTGTTTTTT.

V gene TRBV6-1 combines with J gene TRBJ1-3; D possibly corresponds to TRBD1 (6 bases). Germline lookup yields CDR1 MNHNS and CDR2 SASEGT. This CDR3 has 14 amino acids. Trimming left V 6 bases short and J 2 bases short, with 11 bases between. In DNA form, the CDR3 reads TGTGCCAGCAGCGACGGACAGACTGGAAACACCATATATTTT. It is translated as CASSDGQTGNTIYF.

The genes are TRBV7-2 and TRBJ2-7, with D tentatively TRBD1 (6 bases). CDR1 and CDR2 (germline): SGHTA, FQGNSA. This CDR3 comprises 15 residues. The V gene lost 5 bases and the J gene lost 3 bases, with 17 bases spanning the gap. CDR3 nucleotide sequence: TGTGCCAGCAGCGAACAGGGTGGCTTTTACTACGAGCAGTACTTC. Translating it yields CASSEQGGFYYEQYF.

The rearrangement joins TRBV7-9 to TRBJ1-3; no definite D call. V lost 5 bases and J lost 0, with 11 bases in between. Germline V gene sequence: CDR1 SEHNR, CDR2 FQNEAQ (reference sequence). The length of the CDR3 is 15 residues. The CDR3 nucleotides read TGTGCCAGCAGCCCAGAATCTAGCTCTGGAAACACCATATATTTT. As protein: CASSPESSSGNTIYF.

The chain uses TRBV7-9 and TRBJ1-6; D possibly corresponds to TRBD1 (6 bases). There are 14 residues in the CDR3. From germline, CDR1 is SEHNR and CDR2 FQNEAQ (reference sequence). V was cut by 1 base and J by 11 bases, with 12 bases left in between. The CDR3 loop reads CASSLEGGAAPLHF. The CDR3 DNA is TGTGCCAGCAGCTTAGAGGGGGGGGCCGCACCCCTCCACTTT. Supplemented by reference TRBV7-9 and TRBJ1-6, the full variable domain reads DTGVSQNPRHKITKRGQNVTFRCDPISEHNRLYWYRQTLGQGPEFLTYFQNEAQLEKSRLLSDRFSAERPKGSFSTLEIQRTEQGDSAMYLCASSLEGGAAPLHFGNGTRLTVT.

The chain couples TRBV4-1 to TRBJ2-7; 11 bases align to TRBD2. Germline V gene data show CDR1 as MGHRA and CDR2 as YSYEKL. After removal of 0 bases from V and 0 bases from J, the junction contained 7 bases not matched to a gene. The CDR3 is made up of 18 amino acids. Written as DNA, the CDR3 is TGCGCCAGCAGCCAAGATGCACTAGCGGGGGCTACCTCCTACGAGCAGTACTTC. Residues: CASSQDALAGATSYEQYF.

The chain couples TRBV5-1 to TRBJ2-1, with 7 nucleotides matching TRBD1. CDR3 length: 14 residues. V lost 4 bases to trimming and J lost 4 bases; unmatched junction nucleotides: 5. CDR1 is SGHRS and CDR2 is YFSETQ in the germline V gene. CDR3 in amino acids: CASSGGQIYNEQFF. CDR3 nucleotide sequence: TGCGCCAGCAGCGGGGGACAGATTTACAATGAGCAGTTCTTC.

This clone was seen a handful of times. The chain combines TRBV4-1 with TRBJ1-3; unclear D gene. Trimming removed 0 bases from V and 0 bases from J, with 12 bases in between. CDR1 and CDR2 from the germline V gene are MGHRA and YSYEKL. CDR3 length equals 17 residues. The CDR3 region is CASSQDHEPGSGNTIYF. CDR3 nucleotides: TGCGCCAGCAGCCAAGATCACGAGCCTGGCTCTGGAAACACCATATATTTT.

This clone was recorded only once. The chain has TRBV15 and TRBJ2-5; TRBD2 is a possible D gene (5 bases). The CDR3 extends over 14 amino acids. V lost 0 bases, J lost 9 bases, and 14 bases lay in between. The germline CDR1 and CDR2 sequences are LNHNV and YYDKDF (reference sequence). This CDR3 reads CATSRERGIGAQYF. The CDR3 coding sequence is TGTGCCACCAGCAGAGAACGGGGTATCGGGGCCCAGTACTTC.